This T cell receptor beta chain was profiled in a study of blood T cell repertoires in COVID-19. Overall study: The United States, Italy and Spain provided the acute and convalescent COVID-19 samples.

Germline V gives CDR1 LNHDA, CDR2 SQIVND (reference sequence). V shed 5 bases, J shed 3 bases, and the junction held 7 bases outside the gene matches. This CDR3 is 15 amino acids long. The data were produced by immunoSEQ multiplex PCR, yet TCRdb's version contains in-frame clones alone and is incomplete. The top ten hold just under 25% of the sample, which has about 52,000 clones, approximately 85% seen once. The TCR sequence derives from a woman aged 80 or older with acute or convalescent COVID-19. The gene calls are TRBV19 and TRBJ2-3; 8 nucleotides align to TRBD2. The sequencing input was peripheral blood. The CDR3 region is CASSLPGGQTDTQYF. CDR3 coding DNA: TGTGCCAGTAGTCTGCCGGGAGGGCAGACAGATACGCAGTATTTT.